This TCR beta chain was sequenced for a study of blood T cell repertoires in COVID-19. As for the study in general: Sources were T cells, B-cell-depleted T cells, or PBMCs; the material itself was cDNA or gDNA.

Germline-derived CDR1 and CDR2 are LGHNA and YSLEER. This CDR3 has 16 residues. The V gene end was trimmed by 0 bases and the J gene end by 7 bases; junction bases not matched to a gene: 8. Original processing methods: Amplification of reference gene primers provided the estimated nucleated cell counts. Clones were sequenced by immunoSEQ multiplex PCR, and TCRdb holds only the in-frame ones, with some missing. That table supplies the V and J calls and clone size; D and trimming were determined from the DNA. The sample holds approximately 330,000 clones, roughly 90% seen once. This TCR came from a woman aged 45-65 years with active or convalescent COVID-19. Sequenced material: peripheral blood. This chain uses TRBV4-3 with TRBJ1-4; 7 nucleotides match TRBD1. CDR3 region: CASSQDRRGGGEKLFF. CDR3 nucleotide sequence: TGCGCCAGCAGCCAAGATCGGAGAGGGGGCGGTGAAAAACTGTTTTTT.